In its sample, the clone carrying this T cell receptor (beta chain) was seen once. Its target is not known. The entry originates in a study of T cell responses to AZD1222 COVID-19 vaccine. Study details: Researchers grouped second doses given at about 4 or about 12 weeks into one pool. Overall study findings and caveats: Vaccine-associated CD4 TCRs spanned spike, dominant at 160-218 and 743-854. Nearly half of spike-specific TCRs reportedly target variant regions that are unmutated in the B.1.351 and B.1.1.7 variants.

Assay used: immunoSEQ multiplex PCR; TCRdb lists only in-frame clones, some missing. The sample consists of around 100,000 clones, roughly four fifths of them appearing once. V was cut by 3 bases and J by 4 bases, with 7 bases left in between. The CDR3 length is 14 residues. Germline CDR1 reads SEHNR; CDR2 reads FQNEAQ (reference sequence). V is TRBV7-9 and J is TRBJ1-6, with D uncertain. This material consisted of peripheral blood, taken on day 0 of AZD1222 vaccination. The sequence came from an adult in good health. This chain's CDR3 is CASSLGSYNSPLHF. The CDR3 region has the DNA TGTGCCAGCAGCTTGGGCAGTTATAATTCACCCCTCCACTTT.